The text below deals with one TCR beta chain. These data originate in a study of T cell responses to AZD1222 COVID-19 vaccine. V lost 6 bases and J lost 4; bases outside the gene matches: 17. Germline-derived CDR1 and CDR2 are SGHAT and FQNNGV. The CDR3 has 17 residues. Clones were read by immunoSEQ multiplex PCR, and TCRdb kept only the in-frame ones, dropping some. The sample lists approximately 150,000 clones; around 90% were seen once. This chain uses TRBV11-2 with TRBJ1-2; 7 bases match TRBD1. The origin of this receptor is an adult who received the AZD1222 COVID-19 vaccine. The sequencing used peripheral blood, collected 28 days after the second AZD1222 dose. This CDR3 reads CASSQRTGVRELYGYTF. DNA for the CDR3: TGTGCCAGCAGTCAGCGTACAGGGGTCAGGGAGCTCTATGGCTACACCTTC.